This T cell receptor (beta chain) was obtained from a study of CD8+ T cells in alopecia areata. The sample's treatment: oral pan-JAK inhibitor, 5-10 mg twice daily. In germline, CDR1 is SNHLY, CDR2 FYNNEI. The CDR3 length is 15 residues. The V and J ends lost 6 bases and 12 bases respectively, with 21 bases between them. cDNA serving as the sequencing template came from extracted, reverse transcribed RNA. The repertoire was sequenced with immunoSEQ multiplex PCR; TCRdb's copy has only in-frame clones and lacks some. The data show 90,000 to 150,000 clones, with roughly 50% seen just once and roughly 30% held by the top ten.

The chain recombines TRBV2 with TRBJ2-6, with a tentative D call TRBD1 (6 bases). This clonotype originated in a human donor with alopecia areata. Here the sequenced sample was CD8+ T cells sorted from blood, taken at week 4, from a patient treated with tofacitinib. CDR3 bases: TGTGCCAGCAGCTCATATTCTGTTGTGGGGGCCGTCCTGACTTTC. It yields the protein CASSSYSVVGAVLTF.